Included here is one TCR beta chain sequence, with context. Its target is unknown. These data belong to a study of response to subunit inactivated influenza vaccine. General observations from the study: A suggestion made by the authors is that each seasonal influenza vaccination recruits few new T cells.

MiXCR, applied by TCRdb to the RT-PCR reads, yields one record per CDR3 protein. In the table there are about 610,000 distinct CDR3 sequences, about 15% of which are singletons. Trimming took off 2 bases at V and 3 bases at J, with 15 bases between the two ends. CDR1 and CDR2 (germline): SEHNR, FQNEAQ (reference sequence). CDR3 length: 16 residues. The chain employs TRBV7-9 and TRBJ2-3, with unresolved D. Source: PBMCs from blood, taken about 12 days after vaccination. This receptor was taken from a man aged 45-65 years who received an inactivated influenza vaccine. The CDR3 protein is CASSLFVGFKTDTQYF. CDR3 bases: TGTGCCAGCAGCTTATTTGTAGGGTTTAAGACAGATACGCAGTATTTT.